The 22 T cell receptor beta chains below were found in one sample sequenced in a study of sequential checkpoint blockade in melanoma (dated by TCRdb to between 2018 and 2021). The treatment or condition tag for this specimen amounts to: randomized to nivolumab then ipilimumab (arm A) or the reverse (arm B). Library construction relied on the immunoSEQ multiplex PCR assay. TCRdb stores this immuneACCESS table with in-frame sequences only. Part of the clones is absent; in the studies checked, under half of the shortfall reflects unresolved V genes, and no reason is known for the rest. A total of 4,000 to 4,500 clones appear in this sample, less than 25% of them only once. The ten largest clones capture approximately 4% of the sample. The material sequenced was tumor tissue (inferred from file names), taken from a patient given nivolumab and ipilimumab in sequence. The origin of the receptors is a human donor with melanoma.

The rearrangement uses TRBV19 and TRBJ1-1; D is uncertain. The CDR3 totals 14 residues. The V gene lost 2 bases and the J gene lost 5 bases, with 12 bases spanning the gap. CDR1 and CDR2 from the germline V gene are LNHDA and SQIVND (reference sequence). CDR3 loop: CASSIYSDRTEAFF. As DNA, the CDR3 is TGTGCCAGTAGTATATACTCAGACCGAACTGAAGCTTTCTTT.

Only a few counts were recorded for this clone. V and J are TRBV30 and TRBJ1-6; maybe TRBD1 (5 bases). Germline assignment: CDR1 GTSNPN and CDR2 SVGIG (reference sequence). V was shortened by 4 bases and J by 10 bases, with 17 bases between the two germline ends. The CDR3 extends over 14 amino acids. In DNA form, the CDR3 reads TGTGCCTGGAAGGGGTTGGCGGCAGGGTCACCCCTCCACTTT. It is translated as CAWKGLAAGSPLHF.

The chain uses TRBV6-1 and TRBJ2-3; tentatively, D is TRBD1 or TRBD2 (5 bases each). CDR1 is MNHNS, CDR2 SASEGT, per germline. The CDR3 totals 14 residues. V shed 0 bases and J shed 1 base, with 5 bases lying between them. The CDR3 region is CASSEAGGTDTQYF. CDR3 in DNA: TGTGCCAGCAGTGAAGCGGGGGGCACAGATACGCAGTATTTT.

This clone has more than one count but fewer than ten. The CDR3 nucleotides read TGTGCCAGCAGGGTTGGAGGGGGGGCACGGCAGCCCCAGCATTTT. The encoded protein is CASRVGGGARQPQHF. The chain joins TRBV2 to TRBJ1-5, with a possible D match to TRBD1 (6 bases). The CDR3 runs to 15 residues. Germline-derived CDR1 and CDR2 are SNHLY and FYNNEI. Trimming cost V 6 bases and J 7 bases, with 19 bases left between them.

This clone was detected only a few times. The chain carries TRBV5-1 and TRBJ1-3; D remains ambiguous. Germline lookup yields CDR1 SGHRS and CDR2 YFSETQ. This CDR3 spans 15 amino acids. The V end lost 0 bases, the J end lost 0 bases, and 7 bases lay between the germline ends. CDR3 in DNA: TGCGCCAGCAGCTTGGACGGAAGCTCTGGAAACACCATATATTTT. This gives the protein CASSLDGSSGNTIYF.

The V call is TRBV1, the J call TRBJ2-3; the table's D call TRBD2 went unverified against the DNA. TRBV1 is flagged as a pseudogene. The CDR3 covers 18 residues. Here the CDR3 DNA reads TGCGCCAGCAGCCTACGATACGAAGCGGGGGGTCTAACAGATACGCAGTATTTT. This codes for CASSLRYEAGGLTDTQYF.

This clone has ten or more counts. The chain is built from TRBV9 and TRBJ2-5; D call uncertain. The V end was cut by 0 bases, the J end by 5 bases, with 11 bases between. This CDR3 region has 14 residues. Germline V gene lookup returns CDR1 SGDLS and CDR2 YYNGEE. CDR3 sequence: CASSVGLLPETQYF. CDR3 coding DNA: TGTGCCAGCAGCGTAGGCTTATTGCCGGAGACCCAGTACTTC. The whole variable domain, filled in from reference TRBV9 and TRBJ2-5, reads DSGVTQTPKHLITATGQRVTLRCSPRSGDLSVYWYQQSLDQGLQFLIQYYNGEERAKGNILERFSAQQFPDLHSELNLSSLELGDSALYFCASSVGLLPETQYFGPGTRLLVL.

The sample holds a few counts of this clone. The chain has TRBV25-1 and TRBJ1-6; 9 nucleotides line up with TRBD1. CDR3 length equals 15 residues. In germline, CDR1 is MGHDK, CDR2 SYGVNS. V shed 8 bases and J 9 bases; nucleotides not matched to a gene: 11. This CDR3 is CASSRKGQGGSPLHF. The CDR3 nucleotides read TGTGCCAGCTCCAGGAAGGGACAGGGTGGTTCACCCCTCCACTTT.

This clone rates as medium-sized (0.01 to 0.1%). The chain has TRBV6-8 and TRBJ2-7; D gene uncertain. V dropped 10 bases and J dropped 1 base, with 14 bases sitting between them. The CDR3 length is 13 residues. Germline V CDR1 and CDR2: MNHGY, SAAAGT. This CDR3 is CATRQESSYEQYF. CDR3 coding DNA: TGTGCCACGCGACAAGAAAGTTCCTACGAGCAGTACTTC.

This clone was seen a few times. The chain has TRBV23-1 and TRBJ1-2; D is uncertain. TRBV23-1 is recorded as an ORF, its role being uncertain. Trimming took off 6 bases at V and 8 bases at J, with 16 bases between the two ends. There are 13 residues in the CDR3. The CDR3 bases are TGCGCCAGCAGCTTGTTAACAGCCTCCGGCTACACCTTC. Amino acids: CASSLLTASGYTF.

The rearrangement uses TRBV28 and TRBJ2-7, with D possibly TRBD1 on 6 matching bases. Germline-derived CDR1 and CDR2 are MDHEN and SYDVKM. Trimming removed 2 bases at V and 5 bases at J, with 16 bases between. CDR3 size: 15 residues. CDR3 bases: TGTGCCAGCAGTTTAGGGGGCCCCCATCCGGACGAGCAGTACTTC. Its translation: CASSLGGPHPDEQYF.

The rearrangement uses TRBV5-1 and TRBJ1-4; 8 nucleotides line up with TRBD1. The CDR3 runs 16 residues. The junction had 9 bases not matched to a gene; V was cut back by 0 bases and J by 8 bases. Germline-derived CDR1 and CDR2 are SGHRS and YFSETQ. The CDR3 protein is CASSLEQGGLGEKLFF. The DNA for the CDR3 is TGCGCCAGCAGCTTGGAACAGGGGGGTTTGGGAGAAAAACTGTTTTTT.

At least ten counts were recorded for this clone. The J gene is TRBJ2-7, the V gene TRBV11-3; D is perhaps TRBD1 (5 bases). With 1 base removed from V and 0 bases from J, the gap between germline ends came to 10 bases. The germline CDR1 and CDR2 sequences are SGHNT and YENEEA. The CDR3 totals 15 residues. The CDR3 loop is CASSLVQGTSYEQYF. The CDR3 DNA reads TGTGCCAGCAGCTTAGTGCAGGGAACCTCCTACGAGCAGTACTTC.

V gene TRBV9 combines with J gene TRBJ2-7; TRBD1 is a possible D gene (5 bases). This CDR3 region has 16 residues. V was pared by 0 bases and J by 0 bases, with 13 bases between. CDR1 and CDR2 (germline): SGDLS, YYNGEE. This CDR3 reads CASSVGAQAYSYEQYF. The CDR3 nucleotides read TGTGCCAGCAGCGTAGGAGCACAGGCCTACTCCTACGAGCAGTACTTC.

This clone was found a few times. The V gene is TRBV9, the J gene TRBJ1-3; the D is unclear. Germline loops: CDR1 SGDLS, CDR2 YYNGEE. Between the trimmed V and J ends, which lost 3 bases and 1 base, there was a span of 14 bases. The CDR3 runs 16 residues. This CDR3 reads CASSAPSAESGNTIYF. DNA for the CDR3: TGTGCCAGCAGCGCCCCTTCCGCGGAATCTGGAAACACCATATATTTT.

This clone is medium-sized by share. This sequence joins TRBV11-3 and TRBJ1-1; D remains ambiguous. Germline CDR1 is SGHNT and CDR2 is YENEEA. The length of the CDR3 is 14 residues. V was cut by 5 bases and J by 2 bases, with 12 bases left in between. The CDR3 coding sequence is TGTGCCAGCAGCCAGGAAACGTTTAACACTGAAGCTTTCTTT. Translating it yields CASSQETFNTEAFF.

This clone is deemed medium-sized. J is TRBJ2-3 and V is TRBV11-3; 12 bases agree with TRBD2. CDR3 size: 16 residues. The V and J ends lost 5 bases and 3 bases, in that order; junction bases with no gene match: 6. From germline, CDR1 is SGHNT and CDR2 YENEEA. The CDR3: CASSPQLAGGTDTQYF. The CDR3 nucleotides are TGTGCCAGCAGCCCCCAACTAGCGGGGGGAACAGATACGCAGTATTTT.

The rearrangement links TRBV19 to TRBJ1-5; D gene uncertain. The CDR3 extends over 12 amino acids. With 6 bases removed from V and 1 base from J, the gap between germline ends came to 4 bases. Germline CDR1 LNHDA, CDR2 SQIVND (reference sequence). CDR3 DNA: TGTGCCAGTAGGGACAGCAATCAGCCCCAGCATTTT. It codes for CASRDSNQPQHF.

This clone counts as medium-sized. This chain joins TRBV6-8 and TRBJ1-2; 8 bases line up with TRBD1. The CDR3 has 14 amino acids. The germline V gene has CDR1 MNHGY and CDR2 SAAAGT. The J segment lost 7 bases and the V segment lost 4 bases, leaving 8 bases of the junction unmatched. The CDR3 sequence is CASSSPHDRGGYTF. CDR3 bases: TGTGCCAGCAGTTCCCCCCACGACAGGGGTGGCTACACCTTC.

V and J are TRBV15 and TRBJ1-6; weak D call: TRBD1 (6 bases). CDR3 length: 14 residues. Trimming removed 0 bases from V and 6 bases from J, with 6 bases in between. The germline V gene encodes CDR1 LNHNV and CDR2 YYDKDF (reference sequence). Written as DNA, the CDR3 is TGTGCCACCAGCAGAGACAGGGGTAATTCACCCCTCCACTTT. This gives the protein CATSRDRGNSPLHF.

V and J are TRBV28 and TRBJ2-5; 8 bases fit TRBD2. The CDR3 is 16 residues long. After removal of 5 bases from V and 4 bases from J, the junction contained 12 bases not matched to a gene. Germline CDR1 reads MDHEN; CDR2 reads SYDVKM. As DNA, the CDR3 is TGTGCCAGCAGTCCCTCGGGGGGGGCATGGGCAGAGACCCAGTACTTC. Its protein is CASSPSGGAWAETQYF.

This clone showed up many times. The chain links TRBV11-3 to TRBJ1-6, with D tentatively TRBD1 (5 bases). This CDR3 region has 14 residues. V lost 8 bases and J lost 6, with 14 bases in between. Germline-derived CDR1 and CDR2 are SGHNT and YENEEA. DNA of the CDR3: TGTGCCAGCGGATACACAGGTGGTAATTCACCCCTCCACTTT. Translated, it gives CASGYTGGNSPLHF.